The 28 T cell receptor beta chains presented below share a single source sample, sequenced in a study of shared clonotypes between healthy human individuals. Repertoires were generated with immunoSEQ multiplex PCR, while TCRdb's copy carries only in-frame clones and drops some. The sample includes about 490,000 clones, over 60% seen only once; the top ten take about an eighth. The sequenced sample consisted of PBMCs. These receptors all stem from a woman in her thirties or forties in good health. Some clones in this sample may be carry-over from other donors' samples.

The chain uses TRBV6-1 and TRBJ2-5, with 11 bases matching TRBD2. Germline trimming cut 5 bases from V and 3 bases from J; bases unmatched to any gene: 2. Germline-derived CDR1 and CDR2 are MNHNS and SASEGT. The CDR3 length is 14 residues. CDR3 nucleotides: TGTGCCAGCAGTCAGGGACTAGCGGAAGAGACCCAGTACTTC. Its translation: CASSQGLAEETQYF.

The J gene is TRBJ2-7, the V gene TRBV27; TRBD2 might be the D (6 bases). The CDR3 extends over 14 amino acids. The germline V gene has CDR1 MNHEY and CDR2 SMNVEV (reference sequence). Trimming stripped 3 bases from V and 7 bases from J, with 16 bases between. CDR3 loop: CASSFQALRGEQYF. CDR3 nucleotide sequence: TGTGCCAGCAGTTTTCAGGCCCTCCGGGGGGAGCAGTACTTC.

This clone was seen only once. The likely explanation is a read error, given a far larger clone one base away. At the DNA level, this CDR3 is encoded by other sequences in the same sample as well. The chain is built from TRBV28 and TRBJ1-2; tentatively, D is TRBD1 (5 bases). The CDR3 is 15 amino acids. The V gene's germline CDR1 is MDHEN and CDR2 SYDVKM. The CDR3 nucleotides are TGCGCCAGCCTCGATTTCCCCGGGACGAGAAAAGGCTACACCTTC. It specifies CASLDFPGTRKGYTF.

The genes are TRBV28 and TRBJ2-3; D possibly corresponds to TRBD2 (6 bases). The germline gives CDR1 MDHEN, CDR2 SYDVKM. V lost 3 bases to trimming and J lost 5 bases, with 15 bases between them. This CDR3 spans 15 amino acids. The CDR3 region is CASSFNSGEGDTQYF. DNA of the CDR3: TGTGCCAGCAGTTTCAACTCGGGAGAGGGAGATACGCAGTATTTT.

The chain carries TRBV5-1 and TRBJ2-7, with D perhaps assigned TRBD1 or TRBD2 (5 bases each). The CDR3 has 16 residues. Germline V gives CDR1 SGHRS, CDR2 YFSETQ. V lost 4 bases and J lost 5, with 22 bases in between. In DNA form, the CDR3 reads TGCGCCAGCAGCCCGCTTTGGGGGAGTAGCGCCGACGAGCAGTACTTC. It encodes CASSPLWGSSADEQYF. Combining the CDR3 with reference TRBV5-1 and TRBJ2-7 gives the whole variable domain KAGVTQTPRYLIKTRGQQVTLSCSPISGHRSVSWYQQTPGQGLQFLFEYFSETQRNKGNFPGRFSGRQFSNSRSEMNVSTLELGDSALYLCASSPLWGSSADEQYFGPGTRLTVT.

This rearrangement joins TRBV28 to TRBJ1-2; D possibly corresponds to TRBD1 (5 bases). The V end lost 5 bases, the J end lost 6 bases, and 10 bases lay between the germline ends. This CDR3 contains 12 residues. Germline V gene sequence: CDR1 MDHEN, CDR2 SYDVKM. CDR3 DNA: TGTGCCAGCAGTACACCGACAGATGGCTACACCTTC. Translation: CASSTPTDGYTF.

In its sample, this clone was seen a few times. V is TRBV7-9 and J is TRBJ2-7; 9 nucleotides match TRBD2. The CDR3 runs 14 residues. The V segment lost 5 bases and the J segment 5 bases; nucleotides outside the gene matches: 7. Per germline, CDR1 SEHNR and CDR2 FQNEAQ (reference sequence). The CDR3 sequence is CASSHSGSINEQYF. The CDR3 DNA reads TGTGCCAGCAGCCATAGCGGGAGTATCAACGAGCAGTACTTC.

Details on this clone: A single base separates this from a much larger clone, so it may be a read error. A read error is likely, as this CDR3 ends without the conserved phenylalanine or tryptophan. The chain uses TRBV27 and TRBJ1-5; 7 bases match TRBD1. Trimming removed 6 bases from V and 7 bases from J; junction bases left unmatched: 6. This CDR3 has 13 residues. The germline V gene has CDR1 MNHEY and CDR2 SMNVEV (reference sequence). Here the CDR3 DNA reads TGTGCCAGCAGCTGGGACAGTTACCAGCCCCAGCATCTT. This gives the protein CASSWDSYQPQHL.

This clone was seen a few times. The rearrangement links TRBV11-2 to TRBJ2-2, with D uncertain. The CDR3 contains 13 residues. Trimming took 5 bases from V and 4 from J, leaving 8 bases between them. Germline-derived CDR1 and CDR2 are SGHAT and FQNNGV. The CDR3 spells CASSTTATGELFF. CDR3 in DNA: TGTGCCAGCAGCACTACAGCCACCGGGGAGCTGTTTTTT.

This clone was observed a few times. A single base separates this from a much larger clone, so it may be a read error. The rearrangement joins TRBV28 to TRBJ1-1, with D tentatively TRBD1 (6 bases). The V and J ends lost 4 bases and 5 bases respectively, with 8 bases between them. CDR1 is MDHEN, CDR2 SYDVKM, per germline. The length of the CDR3 is 12 residues. The CDR3 sequence: CASSSQGTEAFF. The CDR3 nucleotides read TGTGCCAGCAGTTCCCAGGGGACTGAAGCTTTCTTT.

This chain connects TRBV10-2 to TRBJ2-1; TRBD2 matches 9 bases. Germline V gene data show CDR1 as WSHSY and CDR2 as SAAADI. The CDR3 runs 14 residues. With V trimmed by 6 bases and J by 6 bases, 6 bases remained unmatched. The CDR3 reads CASRGLAGTNEQFF. For the CDR3, the DNA is TGCGCCAGCAGGGGTCTAGCGGGAACCAATGAGCAGTTCTTC.

A note on this clone: A junction boundary mismatches the germline segment, possibly from a read error. V is TRBV11-2 and J is TRBJ2-3; D gene ambiguous. The germline V gene encodes CDR1 SGHAT and CDR2 FQNNGV. There are 12 residues in the CDR3. CDR3 amino acids: CASSTRQDAQYF. In nucleotides, the CDR3 is TGTGCCAGCAGCACCCGTCAAGATGCGCAGTATTTT.

The chain combines TRBV2 with TRBJ2-7, with 7 bases that match TRBD1. This CDR3 is 12 amino acids long. After removal of 7 bases from V and 3 bases from J, the junction contained 3 bases not matched to a gene. In germline, CDR1 is SNHLY, CDR2 FYNNEI. In nucleotides, the CDR3 is TGTGCCAGCACACGGGACAGCTACGAGCAGTACTTC. Its translation: CASTRDSYEQYF.

The V gene is TRBV7-8, the J gene TRBJ2-5; the D call may be TRBD1 or TRBD2 (6 bases each). Germline lookup yields CDR1 SGHVS and CDR2 FQNEAQ. The ends were cut back, 5 bases at V and 5 bases at J, with 15 bases in the middle. The CDR3 extends over 14 amino acids. CDR3 protein: CASSPLGGRETQYF. CDR3 DNA sequence: TGTGCCAGCAGCCCCTTAGGGGGGAGGGAGACCCAGTACTTC.

The V and J genes are TRBV27 and TRBJ2-4; TRBD2 matches 7 bases. Trimming took 2 bases from V and 0 from J; bases not matched to a gene: 1. The CDR3 extends over 15 amino acids. Germline CDR1 and CDR2: MNHEY and SMNVEV (reference sequence). CDR3 amino acids: CASSLVAGAKNIQYF. The CDR3 DNA reads TGTGCCAGCAGTTTAGTAGCGGGAGCCAAAAACATTCAGTACTTC.

This clone was counted between two and nine times. V gene TRBV28 combines with J gene TRBJ1-2, with TRBD1 matching 8 bases. Looked up from germline, CDR1 is MDHEN and CDR2 is SYDVKM. There are 15 residues in the CDR3. Trimming cost V 3 bases and J 4 bases; bases outside gene matches: 7. The DNA of the CDR3 is TGTGCCAGCAGTTTTTTAGGGACAGGACTCTATGGCTACACCTTC. Translation: CASSFLGTGLYGYTF.

This clone has just one count. This sequence joins TRBV29-1 and TRBJ2-7; 8 bases match TRBD2. With V trimmed by 7 bases and J by 0 bases, 11 bases remained unmatched. This CDR3 spans 15 amino acids. Per the germline V gene, CDR1 is SQVTM and CDR2 is ANQGSEA. CDR3 coding DNA: TGCAGCGCTAGGAGAACTAGCGGACTCTCCTACGAGCAGTACTTC. Its protein product is CSARRTSGLSYEQYF.

As regards this clone: The same CDR3 arises from other DNA sequences in this sample as well. The gene calls are TRBV5-1 and TRBJ2-1, with TRBD2 as a possible D gene (6 bases). The V end lost 0 bases, the J end lost 9 bases, and 10 bases lay between the germline ends. CDR3 length: 13 amino acids. Germline CDR1 is SGHRS and CDR2 is YFSETQ. CDR3 region: CASSLGAGGEQFF. CDR3 coding DNA: TGCGCCAGCAGCTTGGGAGCGGGTGGTGAGCAGTTCTTC.

This chain connects TRBV30 to TRBJ2-7; 7 positions match TRBD1. The CDR3 runs 11 residues. The J segment lost 6 bases and the V segment lost 3 bases, leaving 2 bases of the junction unmatched. The germline CDR1 and CDR2 sequences are GTSNPN and SVGIG (reference sequence). CDR3 in DNA: TGTGCCTGGAGAGGACAGGCCGAGCAGTACTTC. Protein sequence: CAWRGQAEQYF.

Details on this clone: This likely came from a read error, as a far larger clone is one base away. The sample contains more than one DNA sequence encoding this CDR3. This chain joins TRBV2 and TRBJ1-2; D unclear. CDR1 is SNHLY and CDR2 is FYNNEI in the germline V gene. The CDR3 runs to 14 residues. V lost 7 bases and J 5 bases, leaving 17 bases between the germline ends. The CDR3, as DNA: TGTGCCAGCATTGCGTTGAGAGGAGGGTATGGCTACACCTTC. As protein: CASIALRGGYGYTF. Full variable domain (outside the CDR3, taken from reference TRBV2 and TRBJ1-2): EPEVTQTPSHQVTQMGQEVILRCVPISNHLYFYWYRQILGQKVEFLVSFYNNEISEKSEIFDDQFSVERPDGSNFTLKIRSTKLEDSAMYFCASIALRGGYGYTFGSGTRLTVV.

Many counts were recorded for this clone. V is TRBV29-1 and J is TRBJ2-5, with 10 positions matching TRBD2. CDR3 length: 13 amino acids. V trimming: 6 bases; J trimming: 5 bases; junction bases outside the gene matches: 6. Looked up from germline, CDR1 is SQVTM and CDR2 is ANQGSEA. The CDR3 sequence is CSVQTSGEETQYF. CDR3 nucleotides: TGCAGCGTGCAAACTAGCGGGGAGGAGACCCAGTACTTC.

J is TRBJ2-1 and V is TRBV7-6, with a weak D call TRBD1 (5 bases). This CDR3 comprises 16 residues. CDR1 is SGHVS, CDR2 FNYEAQ, per germline. V lost 5 bases, J lost 0 bases, and 14 bases lay in between. CDR3 in amino acids: CASSPVRGHSYNEQFF. CDR3 DNA sequence: TGTGCCAGCAGCCCCGTTAGGGGCCACTCCTACAATGAGCAGTTCTTC.

The V call is TRBV5-1, the J call TRBJ2-1, with D uncertain. Trimming took 4 bases from V and 0 from J, leaving 11 bases between them. This CDR3 has 15 amino acids. CDR1 and CDR2 (germline): SGHRS, YFSETQ. CDR3 in DNA: TGCGCCAGCAGCGCGGACCCAAGCTCCTACAATGAGCAGTTCTTC. Translating gives CASSADPSSYNEQFF.

The chain recombines TRBV11-2 with TRBJ1-3; no reliable D call. The germline V gene encodes CDR1 SGHAT and CDR2 FQNNGV. V was clipped by 4 bases and J by 4 bases, with 2 bases between them. The CDR3 sequence is 11 residues long. CDR3 DNA: TGTGCCAGCAGCTCCGGAAACACCATATATTTT. This encodes CASSSGNTIYF.

The chain carries TRBV5-1 and TRBJ1-3; D is possibly TRBD1 (5 bases). V lost 4 bases, J lost 0 bases, and 17 bases lay in between. CDR1 SGHRS and CDR2 YFSETQ come from the germline V gene. This CDR3 has 17 residues. CDR3 sequence reads: CASSHTGTDRSGNTIYF. CDR3 in DNA: TGCGCCAGCAGCCACACCGGGACCGACCGCTCTGGAAACACCATATATTTT.

As concerns this clone: One base away lies a much larger clone, so this may be a sequencing read error. The rearrangement links TRBV5-1 to TRBJ1-3, with 8 bases matching TRBD1. After removal of 4 bases from V and 0 bases from J, the junction contained 6 bases not matched to a gene. Germline V gene sequence: CDR1 SGHRS, CDR2 YFSETQ. This CDR3 has 16 amino acids. CDR3 sequence: CASSEGQAGSGNTIYF. CDR3 in DNA: TGCGCCAGCAGCGAGGGACAGGCGGGCTCTGGAAACACCATATATTTT.

The chain has TRBV5-1 and TRBJ2-7; D possibly corresponds to TRBD1 (5 bases). Trimming took off 2 bases at V and 3 bases at J, with 6 bases between the two ends. The CDR3 runs 12 residues. Germline assignment: CDR1 SGHRS and CDR2 YFSETQ. DNA of the CDR3: TGCGCCAGCAGCTTAGGGGTCTACGAGCAGTACTTC. Translating it yields CASSLGVYEQYF.

The rearrangement uses TRBV14 and TRBJ2-7, with 7 bases matching TRBD1. V was pared by 4 bases and J by 3 bases, with 6 bases of the junction left unmatched. Germline V gene sequence: CDR1 SGHDN, CDR2 FVKESK. The CDR3 runs to 14 residues. Written as DNA, the CDR3 is TGTGCCAGCAGCCGGCGCCGGGACAGCTACGAGCAGTACTTC. As protein: CASSRRRDSYEQYF.